The 23 T cell receptor beta chains below were found in one sample sequenced in a study of blood T cells in healthy people across ages. A second roughly 6 to 12 cycle PCR used barcoded and J-beta primers. One entry per CDR3 protein results from TCRdb running MiXCR on the 5' RACE reads. The sample shows about 900,000 distinct CDR3 sequences, 45% to 50% of them seen only once. The sequenced material came from blood. These receptors were obtained from a man aged 30 to 45 in good health.

This clonotype has more than one count but fewer than ten. The chain joins TRBV20-1 to TRBJ2-2; no firm D call. Per germline, CDR1 DFQATT and CDR2 SNEGSKA (reference sequence). With 3 bases removed from V and 4 bases from J, the gap between germline ends came to 9 bases. CDR3 size: 13 residues. The CDR3 bases are TGCAGTGCTAGTCGACACAGCACCGGGGAGCTGTTTTTT. Protein product: CSASRHSTGELFF.

The chain is built from TRBV2 and TRBJ2-7, with no clear D. The germline V gene encodes CDR1 SNHLY and CDR2 FYNNEI. This CDR3 has 11 residues. V was shortened by 7 bases and J by 3 bases, with 7 bases between the two germline ends. The CDR3 DNA reads as TGTGCCAGCACGCGACTCTACGAGCAGTACTTC. Protein: CASTRLYEQYF.

The chain combines TRBV3-1 with TRBJ2-3, with D uncertain. The germline V gene encodes CDR1 LGHDT and CDR2 YNNKEL (reference sequence). Trimming shortened V by 1 base and J by 1 base, and 12 bases separated the two germline ends. The CDR3 runs 16 residues. The DNA of the CDR3 is TGTGCCAGCAGCCAAGGACGGTTCGAGCGCACAGATACGCAGTATTTT. Protein: CASSQGRFERTDTQYF.

This clonotype occurred a few times. This chain uses TRBV28 with TRBJ2-5; 7 bases are a match to TRBD2. J lost 5 bases, V lost 6 bases, and 9 bases had no gene match. The CDR3 runs 14 residues. Looked up from germline, CDR1 is MDHEN and CDR2 is SYDVKM. The CDR3 reads CASSTRTRDETQYF. Written as DNA, the CDR3 is TGTGCCAGCAGCACCCGGACTAGAGACGAGACCCAGTACTTC.

A single count supports this clonotype. The chain combines TRBV7-2 with TRBJ1-1, with D possibly TRBD1 on 5 matching bases. Germline V CDR1 and CDR2: SGHTA, FQGNSA. V shed 1 base and J shed 6 bases, with 12 bases lying between them. This CDR3 has 14 residues. CDR3 region: CASSLVSGGPEAFF. CDR3 DNA sequence: TGTGCCAGCAGCTTAGTTTCGGGGGGTCCTGAAGCTTTCTTT.

J is TRBJ1-1 and V is TRBV7-9; D unclear. The CDR3 covers 12 residues. The germline V gene encodes CDR1 SEHNR and CDR2 FQNEAQ (reference sequence). The V and J ends lost 11 bases and 1 base respectively, with 11 bases between them. Here the CDR3 DNA reads TGTGCCTCAAGGACCGAGAACACTGAAGCTTTCTTT. Its translation is CASRTENTEAFF.

In this sample, this clonotype turned up a few times. This chain joins TRBV6-1 and TRBJ2-7, with TRBD2 matching over 8 bases. This CDR3 spans 15 amino acids. Germline V gene sequence: CDR1 MNHNS, CDR2 SASEGT. V was clipped by 2 bases and J by 5 bases; unmatched bases: 8. In nucleotides, the CDR3 is TGTGCCAGCAGTGAATCCCGGGGGGGGGTGGACGAGCAGTACTTC. This encodes CASSESRGGVDEQYF.

The table lists this clonotype with a few counts. As DNA, the CDR3 is TGCGCCAGCAGCCAAGAGATCCGGGGGCGAACTTATGGCTACACCTTC. Amino acids: CASSQEIRGRTYGYTF. The chain uses TRBV4-1 and TRBJ1-2; a weak D match, TRBD1 (6 bases). The CDR3 runs to 16 residues. Per the germline V gene, CDR1 is MGHRA and CDR2 is YSYEKL. V shed 0 bases and J shed 5 bases, with 16 bases lying between them.

The chain links TRBV29-1 to TRBJ2-1, with a tentative D call TRBD1 (6 bases). Trimming took 7 bases from V and 5 from J, leaving 21 bases between them. CDR3 length: 15 amino acids. From germline, CDR1 is SQVTM and CDR2 ANQGSEA. The CDR3 nucleotides read TGCAGCGCCCTGCTACCGGGACAAGAAGACAATGAGCAGTTCTTC. It codes for CSALLPGQEDNEQFF.

This clonotype was seen a handful of times. The chain is built from TRBV28 and TRBJ2-7; 8 bases are shared with TRBD1. Germline CDR1 reads MDHEN; CDR2 reads SYDVKM. This CDR3 spans 15 amino acids. Trimming at V came to 5 bases and at J to 5 bases, leaving 11 bases not matched to a gene. The CDR3 nucleotides read TGTGCCAGCAGTCCCAAGACAGGGGTTCTAAACGAGCAGTACTTC. Translating gives CASSPKTGVLNEQYF.

This chain links TRBV29-1 with TRBJ1-1, with 10 positions matching TRBD1. Per germline, CDR1 SQVTM and CDR2 ANQGSEA. V was clipped by 4 bases and J by 4 bases; unmatched bases: 3. The CDR3 has 13 amino acids. The CDR3, as DNA: TGCAGCGTTGCTGGACAGGGGGGCACTGAAGCTTTCTTT. Translated: CSVAGQGGTEAFF.

This clonotype was detected only a few times. The gene calls are TRBV7-2 and TRBJ1-4; 10 nucleotides match TRBD1. Trimming removed 5 bases from V and 4 bases from J; junction bases left unmatched: 7. Germline-derived CDR1 and CDR2 are SGHTA and FQGNSA. The CDR3 contains 16 residues. CDR3: CASSRDRGTNNEKLFF. DNA for the CDR3: TGTGCCAGCAGCAGGGACAGGGGTACCAATAATGAAAAACTGTTTTTT.

The chain carries TRBV29-1 and TRBJ2-4; 10 bases are a match to TRBD1. Near its end, the DNA agrees better with TRBJ2-7, so the J call may be wrong. CDR3 size: 14 residues. Germline V gene lookup returns CDR1 SQVTM and CDR2 ANQGSEA. The CDR3 DNA follows: TGCAGCGTGCGTGACAGGGGGCGCACCTACGAGCAGTACTTC. This codes for CSVRDRGRTYEQYF.

This CDR3 is CASSDAGLIQYF. The CDR3 coding sequence is TGTGCCAGCTCAGACGCAGGTCTCATTCAGTACTTC. The rearrangement links TRBV18 to TRBJ2-7; D remains unclear. Near its end, the DNA agrees better with TRBJ2-4, so the J call may be wrong. The CDR3 runs 12 residues. Looked up from germline, CDR1 is KGHSH and CDR2 is LQKENI.

This clonotype was detected once. This chain joins TRBV6-2 or TRBV6-3 and TRBJ2-1; TRBD1 aligns across 8 bases. V lost 2 bases to trimming and J lost 2 bases; unmatched junction nucleotides: 17. There are 20 residues in the CDR3. CDR1 and CDR2 from the germline V gene are MNHEY and SVGEGT. For the CDR3, the DNA is TGTGCCAGCAGTTACCCAGCCGGGACAGGACCTCCTGTAACCTACAATGAGCAGTTCTTC. Translation gives CASSYPAGTGPPVTYNEQFF.

The sample holds a few counts of this clonotype. V is TRBV9 and J is TRBJ1-4; TRBD1 matches at 7 bases. CDR1 SGDLS and CDR2 YYNGEE come from the germline V gene. J was trimmed by 2 bases and V by 3 bases; bases with no gene match: 4. This CDR3 comprises 15 residues. CDR3 loop: CASSAGGQTNEKLFF. CDR3 sequence (DNA): TGTGCCAGCAGCGCCGGGGGACAGACTAATGAAAAACTGTTTTTT.

The gene calls are TRBV28 and TRBJ2-7; 7 positions match TRBD2. Germline CDR1 and CDR2: MDHEN and SYDVKM. The V segment lost 7 bases and the J segment 2 bases; nucleotides outside the gene matches: 5. CDR3 length equals 13 residues. CDR3: CASTRGTTYEQYF. For the CDR3, the DNA is TGTGCCAGCACCCGGGGGACTACCTACGAGCAGTACTTC.

The chain is built from TRBV10-3 and TRBJ2-3; D may be TRBD1 (6 bases). The length of the CDR3 is 16 residues. V lost 5 bases, J lost 3 bases, and 18 bases lay in between. CDR1 and CDR2 (germline): ENHRY, SYGVKD. In DNA form, the CDR3 reads TGTGCCATCAGTTCCCGCCAGGGGACCCCTACAGATACGCAGTATTTT. It codes for CAISSRQGTPTDTQYF.

The rearrangement uses TRBV20-1 and TRBJ2-1, with 11 positions matching TRBD2. The germline CDR1 and CDR2 sequences are DFQATT and SNEGSKA (reference sequence). V lost 3 bases to trimming and J lost 6 bases; unmatched junction nucleotides: 4. This CDR3 is built from 14 residues. The CDR3 DNA reads TGCAGTGCTAGTAGTCTAGCGGGGGGCAATGAGCAGTTCTTC. It encodes CSASSLAGGNEQFF.

This clonotype was seen more than once but under ten times. The V and J genes are TRBV7-9 and TRBJ2-5, with D unclear. CDR1 and CDR2 from the germline V gene are SEHNR and FQNEAQ (reference sequence). CDR3 length: 13 residues. Trimming removed 1 base from V and 5 bases from J, with 8 bases in between. The CDR3 here is CASSLVPRETQYF. The CDR3 DNA reads as TGTGCCAGCAGCTTAGTCCCTAGGGAGACCCAGTACTTC.

This clonotype was seen a few times. The CDR3 protein is CASSCRDGYTF. In DNA form, the CDR3 reads TGTGCCAGCAGTTGCAGGGATGGCTACACCTTC. This sequence joins TRBV6-2 or TRBV6-3 and TRBJ1-2, with D possibly matching TRBD1 (5 bases). The CDR3 covers 11 residues. V lost 4 bases to trimming and J lost 6 bases, with 6 bases between them. Germline V gives CDR1 MNHEY, CDR2 SVGEGT.

Turning to this clonotype: A much larger clone differs from this one at a single base, so this may be a read error. The CDR3 DNA reads as TGTGCCAGCAGCGTGGGAGGGACGGGAGAGACCCAGTACTTC. Amino acid sequence: CASSVGGTGETQYF. This chain links TRBV5-5 with TRBJ2-5; 7 bases line up with TRBD2. This CDR3 region has 14 residues. Germline V gene sequence: CDR1 SGHKS, CDR2 YYEKEE (reference sequence). Unmatched junction bases numbered 7, after V lost 4 bases and J lost 4 bases.

V gene TRBV6-2 or TRBV6-3 combines with J gene TRBJ2-2, with 8 bases fitting TRBD1. V lost 6 bases and J lost 4; bases outside the gene matches: 7. Per germline, CDR1 MNHEY and CDR2 SVGEGT. CDR3 length: 15 amino acids. The CDR3 sequence: CASRTGTGGTGELFF. CDR3 DNA: TGTGCCAGCAGGACGGGGACAGGCGGCACCGGGGAGCTGTTTTTT.